The present T cell receptor beta chain was sequenced within a study of ipilimumab plus nivolumab after autologous stem cell transplantation. About the research overall: The myeloma group: high-risk transplant-naive, or relapse within 3 years after first autologous transplant.

Here immunoSEQ multiplex PCR was the method, and the copy in TCRdb shows in-frame clones only, minus some. This sample carries about 43,000 clones, 70% to 90% of them seen once, and the ten largest clones take roughly 1%. Study results and limitations: TCR repertoire, Treg phenotype and gut microbiota reportedly support more study of this approach.

Starting 14 to 28 days after autologous transplant, ipilimumab 1 mg/kg was given. Of note for this clone: Antigen: not known.

V lost 7 bases and J lost 4, with 18 bases in between. The V gene's germline CDR1 is SGHAT and CDR2 FQDESV (reference sequence). The CDR3 length is 15 residues. The receptor comes from a male donor with multiple myeloma. The V call is TRBV11-1, the J call TRBJ2-3; weak D call: TRBD2 (6 bases). The specimen was PBMCs, collected in a trial of ipilimumab plus nivolumab as post-transplant consolidation. Here the CDR3 reads CASNPGTARPDTQYF. The CDR3 region has the DNA TGTGCCAGCAACCCCGGGACTGCAAGGCCAGATACGCAGTATTTT.